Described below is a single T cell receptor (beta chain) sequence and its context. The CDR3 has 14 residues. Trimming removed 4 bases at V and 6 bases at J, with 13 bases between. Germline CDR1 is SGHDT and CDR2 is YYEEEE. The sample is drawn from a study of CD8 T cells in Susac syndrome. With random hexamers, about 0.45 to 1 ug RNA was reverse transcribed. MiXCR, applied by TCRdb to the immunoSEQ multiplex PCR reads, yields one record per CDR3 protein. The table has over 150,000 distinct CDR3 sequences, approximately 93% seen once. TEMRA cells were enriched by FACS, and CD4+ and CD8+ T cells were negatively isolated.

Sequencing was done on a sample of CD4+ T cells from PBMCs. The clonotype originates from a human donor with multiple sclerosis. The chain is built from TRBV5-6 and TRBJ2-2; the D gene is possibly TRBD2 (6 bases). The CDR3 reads CASSGMTSAGELFF. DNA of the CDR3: TGTGCCAGCAGCGGCATGACTAGTGCCGGGGAGCTGTTTTTT.